The 17 T cell receptor beta chains presented below share a single source sample, sequenced in a study of STAT5B mutations in CD4+ large granular lymphocyte leukemia. Repertoires were generated with immunoSEQ multiplex PCR, while TCRdb's copy carries only in-frame clones and drops some. In the table there are about 40,000 clones, roughly 79% of which are singletons. The specimen was CD4+ T cells from blood buffy coats. The source of these receptors is a human donor in good health.

Notes on this clone: Its ends do not fully match the called genes, so a read error is possible. V and J are TRBV6-6 and TRBJ2-1; 7 positions match TRBD1. The CDR3 sequence is 14 residues long. CDR1 and CDR2 from the germline V gene are MNHNY and SVGAGI (reference sequence). In DNA, the CDR3 is TGTGCCAGCAGTAACTCGGACAGGAACAATGAGCAGTTCTTC. Amino acids: CASSNSDRNNEQFF.

The rearrangement joins TRBV5-4 to TRBJ2-5; TRBD1 might be the D (6 bases). Germline-derived CDR1 and CDR2 are SGHNT and YYREEE (reference sequence). CDR3 length: 14 amino acids. V dropped 4 bases and J dropped 5 bases, with 15 bases sitting between them. In nucleotides, the CDR3 is TGTGCCAGCAGCGAAACAGGGAATAGGGAGACCCAGTACTTC. Protein sequence: CASSETGNRETQYF.

The CDR3 region is CASSLQETQYF. DNA of the CDR3: TGTGCCAGCAGCTTACAAGAGACCCAGTACTTC. The V gene is TRBV7-2, the J gene TRBJ2-5, with unresolved D. CDR3 length: 11 residues. Between the trimmed V and J ends, which lost 2 bases and 2 bases, there was a span of 0 bases. Germline loops: CDR1 SGHTA, CDR2 FQGNSA.

This chain joins TRBV19 and TRBJ2-3; the D gene is possibly TRBD1 (6 bases). CDR3 length equals 17 residues. CDR1 is LNHDA and CDR2 is SQIVND in the germline V gene (reference sequence). Trimming removed 5 bases from V and 1 base from J, with 19 bases in between. The DNA for the CDR3 is TGTGCCAGTAGTTTACTACAGGGAAGAGATGGCACAGATACGCAGTATTTT. Translating gives CASSLLQGRDGTDTQYF. Full variable domain (missing parts from reference TRBV19 and TRBJ2-3): DGGITQSPKYLFRKEGQNVTLSCEQNLNHDAMYWYRQDPGQGLRLIYYSQIVNDFQKGDIAEGYSVSREKKESFPLTVTSAQKNPTAFYLCASSLLQGRDGTDTQYFGPGTRLTVL.

This chain connects TRBV30 to TRBJ1-1; tentative D call: TRBD1 (6 bases). Trimming shortened V by 2 bases and J by 7 bases, and 17 bases separated the two germline ends. Germline V gene lookup returns CDR1 GTSNPN and CDR2 SVGIG (reference sequence). The CDR3 spans 14 residues. This chain's CDR3 is CAWSQTGPVYEAFF. The CDR3, as DNA: TGTGCCTGGAGTCAGACAGGACCGGTTTATGAAGCTTTCTTT.

This chain joins TRBV5-4 and TRBJ1-1; D possibly corresponds to TRBD1 (5 bases). This CDR3 has 14 residues. Germline CDR1 SGHNT, CDR2 YYREEE (reference sequence). Deletions cut 1 base from V and 1 base from J, with 8 bases between. DNA of the CDR3: TGTGCCAGCAGCTTGAGGGGCGGGAACACTGAAGCTTTCTTT. Protein: CASSLRGGNTEAFF.

V usage is TRBV1 and J usage is TRBJ2-2; the table's D call, TRBD1, was not checked against the DNA. TRBV1 is labeled a pseudogene. CDR3 length: 16 residues. The CDR3 spells CTSSHHQQGSTGELFF. CDR3 sequence (DNA): TGCACCAGCAGCCACCACCAACAGGGTTCGACCGGGGAGCTGTTTTTT.

The CDR3 sequence: CASSKQAGANVLTF. The DNA of the CDR3 is TGTGCCAGCAGCAAACAGGCCGGGGCCAACGTCCTGACTTTC. V gene TRBV7-3 combines with J gene TRBJ2-6, with TRBD1 as a possible D gene (5 bases). This CDR3 is 14 amino acids long. Per germline, CDR1 SGHTA and CDR2 FQGTGA. The ends were cut back, 5 bases at V and 4 bases at J, with 9 bases in the middle.

This clone appeared a single time. The genes are TRBV28 and TRBJ1-2, with TRBD1 matching over 8 bases. V lost 6 bases, J lost 9 bases, and 9 bases stayed unmatched. The CDR3 runs 13 residues. Germline values: CDR1 MDHEN, CDR2 SYDVKM. CDR3 sequence (DNA): TGTGCCAGCAGCTTCGGACAGGGTAAAAGCTACACCTTC. It translates to CASSFGQGKSYTF.

The chain has TRBV19 and TRBJ2-5; 10 nucleotides align to TRBD2. Trimming took 0 bases from V and 5 from J; bases not matched to a gene: 3. Germline V CDR1 and CDR2: LNHDA, SQIVND (reference sequence). The length of the CDR3 is 15 residues. The CDR3 sequence: CASSIDLAGAETQYF. CDR3 DNA: TGTGCCAGTAGTATAGACCTAGCGGGAGCTGAGACCCAGTACTTC.

This sequence joins TRBV5-1 and TRBJ1-2, with TRBD1 matching over 11 bases. Trimming took 4 bases from V and 4 from J; bases not matched to a gene: 6. CDR3 length: 15 amino acids. Germline-derived CDR1 and CDR2 are SGHRS and YFSETQ. CDR3 nucleotides: TGCGCCAGCAGCCTGGACAGGGGGCTCGGCTATGGCTACACCTTC. Its protein product is CASSLDRGLGYGYTF.

The J gene is TRBJ2-1, the V gene TRBV15; the match to TRBD2 covers 13 bases. V was clipped by 1 base and J by 7 bases; unmatched bases: 7. The CDR3 totals 17 residues. Germline-derived CDR1 and CDR2 are LNHNV and YYDKDF (reference sequence). This CDR3 reads CATSRALRTSGRNEQFF. As DNA, the CDR3 is TGTGCCACCAGCAGAGCCCTAAGGACTAGCGGGAGAAATGAGCAGTTCTTC.

This clone was found once. The rearrangement joins TRBV18 to TRBJ1-5, with D unclear. The ends were cut back, 3 bases at V and 7 bases at J, with 10 bases in the middle. The CDR3 is 13 residues long. Germline lookup yields CDR1 KGHSH and CDR2 LQKENI. The CDR3 bases are TGTGCCAGCTCACCTCTTGGGGTCCAGCCCCAGCATTTT. This gives the protein CASSPLGVQPQHF. The whole variable domain, remainder taken from reference TRBV18 and TRBJ1-5, is NAGVMQNPRHLVRRRGQEARLRCSPMKGHSHVYWYRQLPEEGLKFMVYLQKENIIDESGMPKERFSAEFPKEGPSILRIQQVVRGDSAAYFCASSPLGVQPQHFGDGTRLSIL.

This clone was observed a handful of times. V and J are TRBV7-2 and TRBJ2-1; unclear D gene. The CDR3 covers 11 residues. CDR1 is SGHTA and CDR2 is FQGNSA in the germline V gene. The V and J ends lost 5 bases and 8 bases respectively, with 7 bases between them. In DNA, the CDR3 is TGTGCCAGCAGCCCATACGATGAGCAGTTCTTC. Protein: CASSPYDEQFF.

The chain joins TRBV5-1 to TRBJ2-7, with 7 bases identical to TRBD1. The CDR3 is 15 residues long. The germline V gene encodes CDR1 SGHRS and CDR2 YFSETQ. Trimming took 1 base from V and 4 from J; bases not matched to a gene: 8. The chain's CDR3 is CASSLQPGQKYEQYF. The CDR3 nucleotides are TGCGCCAGCAGCTTGCAGCCGGGACAGAAATACGAGCAGTACTTC.

This rearrangement joins TRBV5-5 to TRBJ1-3; maybe TRBD1 (5 bases). With 8 bases removed from V and 1 base from J, the gap between germline ends came to 10 bases. The CDR3 is made up of 13 amino acids. Germline assignment: CDR1 SGHKS and CDR2 YYEKEE (reference sequence). DNA of the CDR3: TGTGCCAGGCAGGGTAGGTCTGGAAACACCATATATTTT. Encoded protein: CARQGRSGNTIYF.

The chain uses TRBV5-4 and TRBJ1-2; the match to TRBD1 covers 12 bases. CDR1 is SGHNT, CDR2 YYREEE, per germline (reference sequence). This CDR3 comprises 16 residues. V was clipped by 4 bases and J by 7 bases; unmatched bases: 11. CDR3 sequence: CASSPPGTGGAGGYTF. CDR3 sequence (DNA): TGTGCCAGCAGCCCGCCAGGGACAGGGGGCGCGGGTGGCTACACCTTC.